The entry below gives a single T cell receptor beta chain sequence along with its context. Its antigen is currently not known. Nothing much larger sits one base from this clone, and base qualities are not available. The record originates from a study of blood T cells in healthy people across ages (dated by TCRdb to 2015 to 2017). About the full investigation: Template switching captured roughly one uniquely barcoded TCR beta cDNA molecule per two T cells in model experiments. Age-related changes in TCR beta repertoire diversity were measured in the study by deep sequencing normalized with unique cDNA molecular identifiers. The donors were split into four age groups: young (average 16 years), middle-aged (39), aged (about 56) and long-lived (roughly 80). To avoid experimental bias, donors of different ages were randomly spread across the sequencing lanes. The study analyzed two additional independent replicas of 1 million unique cDNA reads from the same blood draw for two donors, one aged 18 to 30 and one aged 80 or older. On the study overall, not on this receptor specifically: Bulk unsorted PBMC profiling prevented conclusive comparison of naive and antigen-experienced compartments. Donor CMV infection status was unknown, potentially confounding age-related changes in expanded clonotypes. The long-lived group showed more naive CD4+ T cells, fewer expanded clones and increased TCR diversity than the aged group, suggesting age selection. Estimates of total diversity from one million sequenced T cells were regarded as lower bounds and underestimates. Observed TCR beta diversity correlated strongly with the percentage of naive T cells measured by flow cytometry. As age increased, observed TCR beta diversity per million T cells dropped in a roughly linear way, and a significant reduction was already evident by age around 41.

The CDR3 measures 12 amino acids from cysteine to phenylalanine. The only DNA kept is the CDR3, 36 bases in frame from the first base. From the germline V gene, CDR1 is MDHEN and CDR2 is SYDVKM. Trimming costs V 6 bases and J 4 bases, and their ends lie 10 bases apart. Library method: 5' RACE. Sequencing used an Illumina HiSeq 2500. A second PCR of about 7 to 12 cycles was run with a J-beta primer mix and a sample-barcoded 5' primer. A unique molecular identifier was introduced onto each TCR beta cDNA molecule by a template-switch 5' adaptor carrying 12 random nucleotides. Each sample yielded at least 2.5 million CDR3-containing paired-end reads. First-strand cDNA synthesis was performed from all RNA using the Mint cDNA synthesis kit, with priming by a TRBC-specific oligonucleotide. Following uracil-DNA glycosylase treatment, all cDNA underwent a first 18-cycle PCR with the universal primers M1SS and BC2_uni_R. The paper's data handling went like this. Each sample was normalized by randomly selecting 1 million high-quality reads, each carrying a distinct molecular identifier. Reads with shared molecular identifiers were discarded instead of being binned into consensus sequences. CDR3 identification, clonotype clustering and error correction used MiTCR with a Q25 quality threshold and the strictest error-elimination algorithm. A nonparametric unseen species model with Euler transformation was used to estimate lower-bound total TCR beta diversity. TCRdb passed the public sequencing reads through fastp at Q25 and MiXCR, retaining productive beta sequences. Rows are unified per CDR3 protein, each entry keeping the most common DNA and genes. TCRdb's processing, not the authors', yielded these V and J calls. The table for this sample lists about 1.4 million distinct CDR3 sequences; approximately 63% of them were counted only once. The ten largest clones capture approximately 7% of the sample.

Systemically healthy Caucasian individuals from Russia, some 40 in total and aged roughly 6 to 100 years, were included as donors. Around 10 milliliters of peripheral blood were drawn from each donor into EDTA-treated Vacutainer tubes. PBMCs were isolated by Ficoll-Paque density-gradient centrifugation, with at least 6 million obtained per sample. Total RNA, at least 5 micrograms per sample, was extracted from PBMCs with Trizol reagent. For every donor, flow cytometry on a PBMC aliquot measured the percentage of naive CD45RAhigh/CD27high T cells. The sample comprised blood. The receptor was derived from a man between 18 and 35 years old in good health. The sequence joins TRBV28 to TRBJ2-7; a tentative D match to TRBD2 spans 6 bases. This receptor carries the CDR3 CASRNAGYEQYF. The nucleotide sequence reads TGTGCCAGCAGAAACGCGGGGTACGAGCAGTACTTC.